This T cell receptor beta chain is drawn from a study of blood T cell repertoires in COVID-19. The overall study: Italy, Spain and the United States were the sources of the convalescent and acute COVID-19 samples.

Profiled with immunoSEQ multiplex PCR; TCRdb holds only in-frame clones, not every one. The profile shows about 200,000 clones, 88% of them singletons. The clonotype comes from a man aged 18 to 29 with active or convalescent COVID-19. The sequencing input was peripheral blood.

CDR3: CASRRLAGLSSYNEQFF. The CDR3 DNA reads as TGTGCCAGTAGACGTCTAGCGGGTTTAAGCTCCTACAATGAGCAGTTCTTC. The V call is TRBV19, the J call TRBJ2-1; 8 nucleotides agree with TRBD2. Germline lookup yields CDR1 LNHDA and CDR2 SQIVND (reference sequence). The CDR3 is 17 amino acids. The trim removed 6 bases at V and 0 bases at J, leaving 10 bases unmatched.